The rows below give T cell receptor beta chains drawn from one sample of a study of chemoradiotherapy in HPV16-positive cancers. The assay was immunoSEQ multiplex PCR, and TCRdb's table has in-frame clones only and misses some. The repertoire holds 5,300 or so clones, with around 83% as singletons. The sequencing used tumor tissue, collected from a patient who underwent chemoradiotherapy. The receptors were sampled from a human donor with HPV-associated anogenital cancer. Each CDR3 is given without its conserved first and last residue. Size values are once, few and many counts, or a class for expanded clones, and some rows have none.

clone_size	v_call	j_call	cdr3_aa
few	TRBV10-2	TRBJ2-3	ASSWTSGGTDTQY
.	TRBV30	TRBJ1-2	AWSGGGLLIANYGYT
few	TRBV6-4	TRBJ2-6	ANSDSHSGANVLT
.	TRBV10-3	TRBJ1-1	AISEPGQSKNTEAF
.	TRBV20-1	TRBJ1-1	SARGRSEAF
once	TRBV6-6	TRBJ1-1	ASGRDSEAF
once	TRBV5-1	TRBJ2-1	ASSKGQGEENEQF
few	TRBV7-8	TRBJ1-5	ASTPDRGPSQPQH
.	TRBV10-3	TRBJ2-3	AINDGSADTQY
.	TRBV4-2	TRBJ1-5	ASSLEVGSNQPQH
.	TRBV21-1	TRBJ1-2	ASSHDRFFGYT
.	TRBV9	TRBJ2-3	ASRRSPDEGTQY
.	TRBV9	TRBJ1-3	ASSVGGTISGNTIY
.	TRBV4-2	TRBJ2-3	ASSQQAGGRDTQY
few	TRBV4-2	TRBJ1-3	ASSQQDRGGNTIY
.	TRBV25-1	TRBJ2-3	ASALTDTQY
.	TRBV19	TRBJ1-5	ASSIFSRGEPQH
.	TRBV11-2	TRBJ1-2	ASSLESRDRGGYGYT
.	TRBV30	TRBJ1-2	AWSVRVLLWYGYT
.	TRBV5-1	TRBJ1-2	ASSLGQGYYGYT
.	TRBV20-1	TRBJ2-2	SPEKGDGLF
.	TRBV7-2	TRBJ2-7	ASRPTGSYEQY
.	TRBV30	TRBJ1-1	AWGRDLNTEAF
.	TRBV27	TRBJ1-1	ASSSTGQGKGAF
.	TRBV5-1	TRBJ2-1	ASSSELAGGFDEQF
.	TRBV2	TRBJ1-3	ASRTGNTIY
.	TRBV28	TRBJ1-5	ASSTLGTGTYSNQPQH
.	TRBV15	TRBJ2-1	ATSRGRISEQF
.	TRBV29-1	TRBJ2-2	SVAGGTANTGELF
.	TRBV10-3	TRBJ2-5	AISESTGGSETQY
.	TRBV6-6	TRBJ2-3	ASQAHTDTQY
few	TRBV19	TRBJ1-1	ATEGGRALNTEAF
.	TRBV5-1	TRBJ2-5	ASFEQETQY
.	TRBV9	TRBJ2-7	ASSENLQDEQY
.	TRBV6-5	TRBJ2-1	ASSYSLDAYNEQF
.	TRBV6-1	TRBJ1-5	ASSPPGNQPQH
once	TRBV7-2	TRBJ2-3	ASSLDGGVTDTQY
.	TRBV4-2	TRBJ2-2	ASSQSGQGYGELF
.	TRBV5-1	TRBJ1-1	ASSFLATAASPGSEAF
.	TRBV19	TRBJ2-7	ASSTPGRTYEQY
.	TRBV10-3	TRBJ1-5	AISESGQGNQPQH
once	TRBV19	TRBJ1-3	ASSPGQGGNTIY
.	TRBV28	TRBJ1-2	ASSSPNGYT
.	TRBV10-3	TRBJ2-1	AISPTAGTGVNEQF
few	TRBV2	TRBJ1-6	ASNKRDRGSPLH
.	TRBV6-6	TRBJ2-7	ASSRTTQGAGEQY
.	TRBV12-5	TRBJ2-1	ASAAGQAYNEQF
.	TRBV19	TRBJ1-5	ASSVLSNQPQH
.	TRBV5-6	TRBJ2-7	ASSLGPGVPPEQY
.	TRBV11-3	TRBJ2-1	ASSPGGEGNEQF
.	TRBV5-1	TRBJ1-2	ASRGARAYGYT
.	TRBV7-8	TRBJ1-3	ASSLNRQSSGNTIY
.	TRBV28	TRBJ1-2	ASSFIYGYT
once	TRBV30	TRBJ1-6	ASSSRGGNSPLH
.	TRBV7-9	TRBJ1-1	ASSLAGLGPNTEAF
.	TRBV10-1	TRBJ2-3	ASSEGGTGTTQY
.	TRBV6-1	TRBJ1-2	ASSRQGAGGYT
.	TRBV28	TRBJ1-1	ASSLDRGAF
few	TRBV14	TRBJ1-1	ASSSRSNTEAF